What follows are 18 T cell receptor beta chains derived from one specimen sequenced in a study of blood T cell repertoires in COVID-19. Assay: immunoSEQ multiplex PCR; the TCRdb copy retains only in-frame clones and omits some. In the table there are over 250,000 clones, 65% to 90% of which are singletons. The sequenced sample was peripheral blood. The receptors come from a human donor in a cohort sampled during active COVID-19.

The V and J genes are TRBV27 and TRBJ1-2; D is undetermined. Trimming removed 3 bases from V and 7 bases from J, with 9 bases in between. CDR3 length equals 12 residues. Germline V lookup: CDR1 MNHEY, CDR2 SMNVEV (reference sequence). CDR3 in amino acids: CASSFTDSGYTF. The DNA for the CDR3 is TGTGCCAGCAGTTTTACCGATAGTGGCTACACCTTC.

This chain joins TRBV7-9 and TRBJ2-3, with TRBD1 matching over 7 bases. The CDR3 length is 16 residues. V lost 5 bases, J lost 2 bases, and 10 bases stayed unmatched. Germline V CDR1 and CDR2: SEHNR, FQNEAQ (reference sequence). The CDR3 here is CASSQGVGLNTDTQYF. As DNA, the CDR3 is TGTGCCAGCAGCCAGGGGGTAGGACTGAACACAGATACGCAGTATTTT.

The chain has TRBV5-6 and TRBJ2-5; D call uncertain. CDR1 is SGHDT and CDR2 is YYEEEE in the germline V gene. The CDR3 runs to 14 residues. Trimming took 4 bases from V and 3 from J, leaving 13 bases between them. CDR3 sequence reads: CASSPVYSKETQYF. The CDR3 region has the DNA TGTGCCAGCAGCCCCGTATACTCAAAAGAGACCCAGTACTTC. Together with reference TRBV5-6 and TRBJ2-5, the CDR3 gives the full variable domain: DAGVTQSPTHLIKTRGQQVTLRCSPKSGHDTVSWYQQALGQGPQFIFQYYEEEERQRGNFPDRFSGHQFPNYSSELNVNALLLGDSALYLCASSPVYSKETQYFGPGTRLLVL.

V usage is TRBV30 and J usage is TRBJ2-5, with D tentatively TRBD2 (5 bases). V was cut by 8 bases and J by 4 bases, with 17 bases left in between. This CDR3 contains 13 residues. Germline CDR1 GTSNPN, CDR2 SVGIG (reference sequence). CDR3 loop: CAGNPGIGETQYF. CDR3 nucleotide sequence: TGTGCCGGAAATCCGGGAATTGGAGAGACCCAGTACTTC.

The CDR3 sequence is CASSDPSGAGELFF. In DNA, the CDR3 is TGTGCCAGCAGCGATCCTTCAGGGGCCGGGGAGCTGTTTTTT. This chain connects TRBV9 to TRBJ2-2; D might be TRBD1 (6 bases). Germline V CDR1 and CDR2: SGDLS, YYNGEE. Deletions cut 3 bases from V and 6 bases from J, with 12 bases between. CDR3 size: 14 residues.

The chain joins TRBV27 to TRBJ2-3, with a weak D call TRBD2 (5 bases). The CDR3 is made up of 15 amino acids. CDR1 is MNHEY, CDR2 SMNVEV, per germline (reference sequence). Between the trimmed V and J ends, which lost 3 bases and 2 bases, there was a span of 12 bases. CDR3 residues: CASSLARVHTDTQYF. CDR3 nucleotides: TGTGCCAGCAGTTTGGCGCGGGTCCACACAGATACGCAGTATTTT.

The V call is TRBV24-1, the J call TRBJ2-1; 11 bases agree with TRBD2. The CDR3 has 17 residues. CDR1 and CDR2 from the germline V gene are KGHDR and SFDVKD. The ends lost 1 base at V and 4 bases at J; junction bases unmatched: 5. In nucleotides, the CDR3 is TGTGCCACCAGTGATTTTCGAGGGACTAGCGGTTACAATGAGCAGTTCTTC. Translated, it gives CATSDFRGTSGYNEQFF.

CDR3 amino acids: CASQGEGETQYF. CDR3 bases: TGTGCCAGCCAGGGGGAAGGGGAGACCCAGTACTTC. The rearrangement links TRBV28 to TRBJ2-5, with 7 bases matching TRBD1. The CDR3 spans 12 residues. CDR1 is MDHEN and CDR2 is SYDVKM in the germline V gene. V dropped 8 bases and J dropped 5; count of bases not matched to a gene: 5. Based on the CDR3 plus reference TRBV28 and TRBJ2-5, the full variable domain is DVKVTQSSRYLVKRTGEKVFLECVQDMDHENMFWYRQDPGLGLRLIYFSYDVKMKEKGDIPEGYSVSREKKERFSLILESASTNQTSMYLCASQGEGETQYFGPGTRLLVL.

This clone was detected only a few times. CDR3 loop: CASSSRGNQPQHF. The DNA for the CDR3 is TGTGCCAGCAGCTCCAGGGGGAATCAGCCCCAGCATTTT. This chain joins TRBV7-2 and TRBJ1-5, with 7 bases lining up with TRBD1. Germline CDR1 is SGHTA and CDR2 is FQGNSA. V was pared by 4 bases and J by 4 bases, with 1 base of the junction left unmatched. The CDR3 is 13 residues long.

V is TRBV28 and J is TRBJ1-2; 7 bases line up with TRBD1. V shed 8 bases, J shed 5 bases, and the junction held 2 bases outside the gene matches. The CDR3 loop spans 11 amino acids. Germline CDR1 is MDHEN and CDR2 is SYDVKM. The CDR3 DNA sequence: TGTGCCAGCGAGGGGGCGTATGGCTACACCTTC. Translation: CASEGAYGYTF.

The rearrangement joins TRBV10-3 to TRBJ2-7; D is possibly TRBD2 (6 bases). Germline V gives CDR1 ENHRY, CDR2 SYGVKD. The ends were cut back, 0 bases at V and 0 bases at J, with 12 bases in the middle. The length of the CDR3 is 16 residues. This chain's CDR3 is CAISESYGGSSYEQYF. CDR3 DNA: TGTGCCATCAGTGAGTCTTATGGAGGGAGCTCCTACGAGCAGTACTTC.

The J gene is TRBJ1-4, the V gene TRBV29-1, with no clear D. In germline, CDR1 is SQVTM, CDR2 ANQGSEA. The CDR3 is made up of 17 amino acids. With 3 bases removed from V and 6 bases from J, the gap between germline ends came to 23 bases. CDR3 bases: TGCAGCGTTGAGCCCTTAGAATTTCAGCGCTCGGATGAAAAACTGTTTTTT. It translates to CSVEPLEFQRSDEKLFF. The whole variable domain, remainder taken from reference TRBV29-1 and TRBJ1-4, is SAVISQKPSRDICQRGTSLTIQCQVDSQVTMMFWYRQQPGQSLTLIATANQGSEATYESGFVIDKFPISRPNLTFSTLTVSNMSPEDSSIYLCSVEPLEFQRSDEKLFFGSGTQLSVL.

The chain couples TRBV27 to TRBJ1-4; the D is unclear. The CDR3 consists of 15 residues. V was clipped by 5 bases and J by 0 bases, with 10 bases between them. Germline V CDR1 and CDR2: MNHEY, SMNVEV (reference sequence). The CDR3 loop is CASSPLSATNEKLFF. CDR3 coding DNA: TGTGCCAGCAGTCCCTTGAGCGCAACTAATGAAAAACTGTTTTTT. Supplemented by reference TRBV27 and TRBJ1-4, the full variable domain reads EAQVTQNPRYLITVTGKKLTVTCSQNMNHEYMSWYRQDPGLGLRQIYYSMNVEVTDKGDVPEGYKVSRKEKRNFPLILESPSPNQTSLYFCASSPLSATNEKLFFGSGTQLSVL.

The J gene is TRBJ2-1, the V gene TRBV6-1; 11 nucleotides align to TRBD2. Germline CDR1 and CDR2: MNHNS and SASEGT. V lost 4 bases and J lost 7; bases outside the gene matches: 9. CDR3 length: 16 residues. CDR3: CASSGVRGLAANEQFF. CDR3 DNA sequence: TGTGCCAGCAGTGGGGTCCGGGGACTAGCGGCTAATGAGCAGTTCTTC.

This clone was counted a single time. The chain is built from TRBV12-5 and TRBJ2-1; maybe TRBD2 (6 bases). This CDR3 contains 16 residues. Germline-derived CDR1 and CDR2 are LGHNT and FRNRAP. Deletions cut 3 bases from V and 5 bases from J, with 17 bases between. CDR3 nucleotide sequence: TGTGCTAGTGGTTTCGCAGCTCCGGGACTTCACAATGAGCAGTTCTTC. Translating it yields CASGFAAPGLHNEQFF.

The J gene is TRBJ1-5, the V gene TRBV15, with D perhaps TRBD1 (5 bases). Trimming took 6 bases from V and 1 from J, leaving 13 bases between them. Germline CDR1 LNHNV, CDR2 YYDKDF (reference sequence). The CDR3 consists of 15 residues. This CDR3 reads CATRRGIGSNQPQHF. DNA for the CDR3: TGTGCCACCAGAAGGGGAATAGGGAGCAATCAGCCCCAGCATTTT. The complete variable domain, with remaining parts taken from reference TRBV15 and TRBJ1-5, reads DAMVIQNPRYQVTQFGKPVTLSCSQTLNHNVMYWYQQKSSQAPKLLFHYYDKDFNNEADTPDNFQSRRPNTSFCFLDIRSPGLGDTAMYLCATRRGIGSNQPQHFGDGTRLSIL.

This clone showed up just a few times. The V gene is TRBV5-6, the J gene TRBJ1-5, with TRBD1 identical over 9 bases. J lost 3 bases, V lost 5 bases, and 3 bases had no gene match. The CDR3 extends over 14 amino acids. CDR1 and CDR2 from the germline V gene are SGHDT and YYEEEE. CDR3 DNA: TGTGCCAGCAGTAGGACAGGGGACAATCAGCCCCAGCATTTT. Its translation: CASSRTGDNQPQHF.

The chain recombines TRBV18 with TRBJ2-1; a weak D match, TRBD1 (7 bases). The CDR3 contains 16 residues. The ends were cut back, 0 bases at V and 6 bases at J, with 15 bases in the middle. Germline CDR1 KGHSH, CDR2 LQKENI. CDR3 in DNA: TGTGCCAGCTCACCACCAGTGACAGGGAGGCTCAATGAGCAGTTCTTC. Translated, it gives CASSPPVTGRLNEQFF. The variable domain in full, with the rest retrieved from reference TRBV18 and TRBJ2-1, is NAGVMQNPRHLVRRRGQEARLRCSPMKGHSHVYWYRQLPEEGLKFMVYLQKENIIDESGMPKERFSAEFPKEGPSILRIQQVVRGDSAAYFCASSPPVTGRLNEQFFGPGTRLTVL.